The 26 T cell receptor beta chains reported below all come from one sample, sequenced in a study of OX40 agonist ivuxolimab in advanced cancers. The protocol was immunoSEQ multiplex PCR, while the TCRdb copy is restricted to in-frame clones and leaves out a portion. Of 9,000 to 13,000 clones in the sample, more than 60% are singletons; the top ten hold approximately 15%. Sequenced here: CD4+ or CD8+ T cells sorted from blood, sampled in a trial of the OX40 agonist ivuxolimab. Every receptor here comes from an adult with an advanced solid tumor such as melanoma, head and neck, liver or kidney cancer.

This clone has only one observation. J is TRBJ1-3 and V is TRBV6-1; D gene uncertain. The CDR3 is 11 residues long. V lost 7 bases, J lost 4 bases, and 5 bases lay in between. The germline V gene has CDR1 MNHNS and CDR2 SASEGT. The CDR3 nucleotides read TGTGCCAGCACGGGAGGAAACACCATATATTTT. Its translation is CASTGGNTIYF.

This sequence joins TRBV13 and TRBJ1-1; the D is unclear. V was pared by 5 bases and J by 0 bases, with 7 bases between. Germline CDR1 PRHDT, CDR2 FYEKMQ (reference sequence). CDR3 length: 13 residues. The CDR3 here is CASSESMNTEAFF. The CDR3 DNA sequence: TGTGCCAGCAGCGAATCGATGAACACTGAAGCTTTCTTT.

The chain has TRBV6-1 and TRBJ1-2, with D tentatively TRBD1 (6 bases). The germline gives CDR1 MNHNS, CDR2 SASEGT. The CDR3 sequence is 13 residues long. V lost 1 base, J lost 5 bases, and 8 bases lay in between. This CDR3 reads CASSEVRGYGYTF. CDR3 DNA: TGTGCCAGCAGTGAAGTAAGGGGGTATGGCTACACCTTC.

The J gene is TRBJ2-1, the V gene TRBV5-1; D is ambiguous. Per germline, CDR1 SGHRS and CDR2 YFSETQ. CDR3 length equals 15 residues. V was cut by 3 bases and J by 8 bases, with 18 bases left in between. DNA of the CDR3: TGCGCCAGCAGCTCCCCTCCTGCCGGACGTGATGAGCAGTTCTTC. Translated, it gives CASSSPPAGRDEQFF.

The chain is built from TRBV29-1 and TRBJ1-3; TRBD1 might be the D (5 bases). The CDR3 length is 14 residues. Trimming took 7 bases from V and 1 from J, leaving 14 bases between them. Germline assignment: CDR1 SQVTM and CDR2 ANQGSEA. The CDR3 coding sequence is TGCAGCGCAATAGACAGCTCGTCTGGAAACACCATATATTTT. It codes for CSAIDSSSGNTIYF. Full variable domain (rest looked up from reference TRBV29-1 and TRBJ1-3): SAVISQKPSRDICQRGTSLTIQCQVDSQVTMMFWYRQQPGQSLTLIATANQGSEATYESGFVIDKFPISRPNLTFSTLTVSNMSPEDSSIYLCSAIDSSSGNTIYFGEGSWLTVV.

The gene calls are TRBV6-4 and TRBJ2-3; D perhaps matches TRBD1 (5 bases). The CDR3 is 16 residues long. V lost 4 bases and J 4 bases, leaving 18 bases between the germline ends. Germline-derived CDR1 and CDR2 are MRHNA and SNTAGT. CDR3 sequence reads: CASSASVARGADTQYF. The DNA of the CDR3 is TGTGCCAGCAGTGCGTCGGTGGCTAGGGGCGCAGATACGCAGTATTTT.

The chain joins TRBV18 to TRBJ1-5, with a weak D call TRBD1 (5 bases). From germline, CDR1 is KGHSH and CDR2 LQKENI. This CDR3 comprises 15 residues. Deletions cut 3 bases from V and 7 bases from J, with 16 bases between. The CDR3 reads CASSPESQGRQPQHF. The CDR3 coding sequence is TGTGCCAGCTCACCGGAGTCCCAGGGTCGACAGCCCCAGCATTTT.

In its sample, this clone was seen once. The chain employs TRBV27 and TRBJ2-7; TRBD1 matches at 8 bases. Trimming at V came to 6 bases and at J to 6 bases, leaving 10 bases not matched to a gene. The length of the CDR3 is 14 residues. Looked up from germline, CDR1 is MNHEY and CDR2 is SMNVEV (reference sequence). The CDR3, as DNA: TGTGCCAGCAGCCCGACAGGGGTGCCCCTCGAGCAGTACTTC. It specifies CASSPTGVPLEQYF.

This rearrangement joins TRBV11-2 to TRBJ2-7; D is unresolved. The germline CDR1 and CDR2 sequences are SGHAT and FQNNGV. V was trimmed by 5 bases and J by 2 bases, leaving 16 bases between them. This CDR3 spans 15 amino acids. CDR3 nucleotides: TGTGCCAGCAGCGACTCCAAGTGGGATCCCTACGAGCAGTACTTC. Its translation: CASSDSKWDPYEQYF.

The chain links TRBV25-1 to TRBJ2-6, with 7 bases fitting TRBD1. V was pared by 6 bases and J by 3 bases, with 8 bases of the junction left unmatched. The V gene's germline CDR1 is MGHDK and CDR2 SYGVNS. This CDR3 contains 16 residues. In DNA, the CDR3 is TGTGCCAGCAGGGGACAGACCTCCAGTGGGGCCAACGTCCTGACTTTC. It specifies CASRGQTSSGANVLTF.

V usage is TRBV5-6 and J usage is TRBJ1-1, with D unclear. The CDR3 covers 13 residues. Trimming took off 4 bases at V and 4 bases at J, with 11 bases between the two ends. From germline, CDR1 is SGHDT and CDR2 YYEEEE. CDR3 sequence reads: CASSPGLGTEAFF. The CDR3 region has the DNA TGTGCCAGCAGCCCCGGGTTGGGCACTGAAGCTTTCTTT. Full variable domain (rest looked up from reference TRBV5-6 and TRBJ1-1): DAGVTQSPTHLIKTRGQQVTLRCSPKSGHDTVSWYQQALGQGPQFIFQYYEEEERQRGNFPDRFSGHQFPNYSSELNVNALLLGDSALYLCASSPGLGTEAFFGQGTRLTVV.

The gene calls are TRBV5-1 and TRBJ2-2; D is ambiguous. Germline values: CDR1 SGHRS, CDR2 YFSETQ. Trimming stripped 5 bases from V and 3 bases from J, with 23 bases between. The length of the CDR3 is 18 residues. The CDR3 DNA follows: TGCGCCAGCAGACAAGACGGGCCAAGCCTCTTAGACACCGGGGAGCTGTTTTTT. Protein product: CASRQDGPSLLDTGELFF.

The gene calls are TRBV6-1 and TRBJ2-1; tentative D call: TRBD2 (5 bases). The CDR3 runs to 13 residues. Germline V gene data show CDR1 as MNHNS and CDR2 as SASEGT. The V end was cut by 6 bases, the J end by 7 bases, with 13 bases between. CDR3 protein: CASSLPEENEQFF. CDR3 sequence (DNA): TGTGCCAGCAGCCTCCCGGAGGAAAATGAGCAGTTCTTC.

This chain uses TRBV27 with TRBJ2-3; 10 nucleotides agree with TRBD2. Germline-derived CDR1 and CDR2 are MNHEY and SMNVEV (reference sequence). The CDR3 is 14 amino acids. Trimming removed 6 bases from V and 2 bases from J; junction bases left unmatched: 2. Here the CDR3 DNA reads TGTGCCAGCAGACTAGCGGGATTCACAGATACGCAGTATTTT. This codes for CASRLAGFTDTQYF.

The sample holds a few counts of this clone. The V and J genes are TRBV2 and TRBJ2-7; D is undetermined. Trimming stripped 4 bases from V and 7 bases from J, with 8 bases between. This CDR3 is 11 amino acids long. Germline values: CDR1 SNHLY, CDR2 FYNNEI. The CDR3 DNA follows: TGTGCCAGCAGTGCTGTGTGGGAGCAGTACTTC. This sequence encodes CASSAVWEQYF.

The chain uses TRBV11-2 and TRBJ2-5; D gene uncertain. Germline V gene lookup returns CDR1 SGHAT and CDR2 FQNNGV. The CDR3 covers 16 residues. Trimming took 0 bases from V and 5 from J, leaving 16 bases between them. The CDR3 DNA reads TGTGCCAGCAGCTTAGATTTGAGAGGTTCTGGGGAGACCCAGTACTTC. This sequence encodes CASSLDLRGSGETQYF.

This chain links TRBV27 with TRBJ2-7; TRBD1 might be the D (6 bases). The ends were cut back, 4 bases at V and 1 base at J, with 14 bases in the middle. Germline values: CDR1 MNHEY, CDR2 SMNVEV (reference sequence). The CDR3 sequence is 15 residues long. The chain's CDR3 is CASSSSPGESYEQYF. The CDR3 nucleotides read TGTGCCAGCAGTTCCTCCCCAGGGGAATCCTACGAGCAGTACTTC.

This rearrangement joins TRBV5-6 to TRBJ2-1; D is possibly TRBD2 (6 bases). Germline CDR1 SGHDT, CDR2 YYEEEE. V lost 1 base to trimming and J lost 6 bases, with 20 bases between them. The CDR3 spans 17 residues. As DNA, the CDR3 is TGTGCCAGCAGCTTGAGTATCTTCGGGAGCACGTTCAATGAGCAGTTCTTC. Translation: CASSLSIFGSTFNEQFF.

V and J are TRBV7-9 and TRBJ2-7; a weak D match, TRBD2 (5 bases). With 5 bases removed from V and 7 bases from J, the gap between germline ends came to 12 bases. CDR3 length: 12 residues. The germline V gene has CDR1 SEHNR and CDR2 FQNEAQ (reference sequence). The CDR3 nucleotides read TGTGCCAGCAGCGGGAGTTCCAGGGAGCAGTACTTC. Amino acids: CASSGSSREQYF.

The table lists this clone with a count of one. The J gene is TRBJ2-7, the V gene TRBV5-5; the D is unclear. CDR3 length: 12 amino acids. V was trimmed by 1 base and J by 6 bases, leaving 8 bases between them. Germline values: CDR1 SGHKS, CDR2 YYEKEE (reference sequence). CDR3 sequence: CASSLLGSEQYF. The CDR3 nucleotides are TGTGCCAGCAGCTTGTTAGGGTCCGAGCAGTACTTC.

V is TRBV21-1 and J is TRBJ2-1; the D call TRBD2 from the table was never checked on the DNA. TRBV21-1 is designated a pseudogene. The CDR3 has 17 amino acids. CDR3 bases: TGTGCCAGCAGCAAAGTTTCCCCGGGATACCTATACAATGAGCAGTTCTTC. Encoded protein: CASSKVSPGYLYNEQFF.

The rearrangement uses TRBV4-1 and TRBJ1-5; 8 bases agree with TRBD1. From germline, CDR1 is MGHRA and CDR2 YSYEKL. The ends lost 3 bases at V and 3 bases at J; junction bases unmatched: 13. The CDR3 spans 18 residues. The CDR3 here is CASSQTGVGPRDNQPQHF. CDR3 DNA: TGCGCCAGCAGCCAGACAGGGGTGGGCCCGCGGGACAATCAGCCCCAGCATTTT.

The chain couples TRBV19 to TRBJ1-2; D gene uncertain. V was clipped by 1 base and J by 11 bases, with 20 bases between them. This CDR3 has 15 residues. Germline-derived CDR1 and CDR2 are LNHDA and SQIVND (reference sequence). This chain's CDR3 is CASSIGGPDLIDYTF. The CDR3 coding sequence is TGTGCCAGTAGTATAGGGGGTCCGGACCTTATAGATTACACCTTC.

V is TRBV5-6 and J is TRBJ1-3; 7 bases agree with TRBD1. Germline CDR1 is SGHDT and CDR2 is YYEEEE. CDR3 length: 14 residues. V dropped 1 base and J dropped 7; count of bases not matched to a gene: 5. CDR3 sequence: CASSLWDSWNTIYF. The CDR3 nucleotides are TGTGCCAGCAGCTTGTGGGACAGCTGGAACACCATATATTTT.

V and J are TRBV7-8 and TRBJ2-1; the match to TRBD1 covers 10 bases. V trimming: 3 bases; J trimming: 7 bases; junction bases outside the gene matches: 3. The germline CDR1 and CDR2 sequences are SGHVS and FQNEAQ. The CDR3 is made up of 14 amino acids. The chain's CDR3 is CASSLGDRGNEQFF. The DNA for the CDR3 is TGTGCCAGCAGCTTGGGGGACAGGGGAAATGAGCAGTTCTTC.

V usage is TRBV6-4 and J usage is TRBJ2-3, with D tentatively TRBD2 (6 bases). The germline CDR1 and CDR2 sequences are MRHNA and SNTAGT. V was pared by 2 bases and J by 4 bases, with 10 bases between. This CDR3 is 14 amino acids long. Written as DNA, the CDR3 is TGTGCCAGCAGTGACCTGGGGACTGCAGATACGCAGTATTTT. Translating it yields CASSDLGTADTQYF.